Following are 25 T cell receptor beta chains from one sample sequenced in a study of technical replicates of blood from a handful of donors. The repertoire was sequenced with immunoSEQ multiplex PCR; TCRdb's copy has only in-frame clones and lacks some. The sample includes about 83,000 clones, roughly nine tenths of them seen just once. Input material: T cells isolated from PBMCs. These receptors were obtained from a human donor in good health.

This chain uses TRBV6-1 with TRBJ1-2; TRBD1 matches 8 bases. CDR1 and CDR2 (germline): MNHNS, SASEGT. The CDR3 totals 14 residues. Losses at the gene ends were 5 bases for V and 8 bases for J; bases not matched to a gene: 10. CDR3 bases: TGTGCCAGCAGTAACGACAGGGGAGGTGGGGGCTACACCTTC. Its protein is CASSNDRGGGGYTF.

The chain uses TRBV6-1 and TRBJ2-1; TRBD2 might be the D (6 bases). The V gene's germline CDR1 is MNHNS and CDR2 SASEGT. This CDR3 has 13 residues. Deletions cut 8 bases from V and 0 bases from J, with 8 bases between. CDR3 sequence: CASGGSSYNEQFF. The CDR3 DNA sequence: TGTGCCAGCGGGGGGAGCTCCTACAATGAGCAGTTCTTC.

The J gene is TRBJ1-2, the V gene TRBV7-9; D call uncertain. The CDR3 is made up of 12 amino acids. Per the germline V gene, CDR1 is SEHNR and CDR2 is FQNEAQ (reference sequence). V lost 5 bases and J lost 8, with 12 bases in between. The CDR3 DNA reads as TGTGCCAGCAGCCCCCCTTCGGGGGGCTACACCTTC. Amino acid sequence: CASSPPSGGYTF.

The chain is built from TRBV30 and TRBJ1-6; no clear D. This CDR3 comprises 13 residues. Germline V CDR1 and CDR2: GTSNPN, SVGIG (reference sequence). Trimming pared 5 bases from V and 8 bases from J, leaving 13 bases between. CDR3 in DNA: TGTGCCTGGGGAAAAAGTAGCCATTCACCCCTCCACTTT. Translated, it gives CAWGKSSHSPLHF.

The chain links TRBV12-5 to TRBJ2-1; TRBD2 matches at 8 bases. CDR1 LGHNT and CDR2 FRNRAP come from the germline V gene. The trim removed 0 bases at V and 2 bases at J, leaving 6 bases unmatched. This CDR3 spans 17 amino acids. The CDR3 loop reads CASGLVPAGGAYNEQFF. The CDR3 DNA is TGTGCTAGTGGTTTGGTACCGGCCGGGGGGGCCTACAATGAGCAGTTCTTC.

This clone was seen a handful of times. CDR3 loop: CSVAWQGASNQPQHF. The CDR3 bases are TGCAGCGTTGCGTGGCAGGGGGCAAGCAATCAGCCCCAGCATTTT. The rearrangement links TRBV29-1 to TRBJ1-5, with 8 bases fitting TRBD1. The CDR3 is made up of 15 amino acids. Unmatched junction bases numbered 6, after V lost 4 bases and J lost 1 base. The germline V gene encodes CDR1 SQVTM and CDR2 ANQGSEA.

The J gene is TRBJ2-1, the V gene TRBV6-5, with 9 bases that match TRBD2. Trimming removed 0 bases from V and 2 bases from J; junction bases left unmatched: 2. CDR1 is MNHEY and CDR2 is SVGAGI in the germline V gene. The CDR3 runs to 16 residues. The DNA for the CDR3 is TGTGCCAGCAGTTACTCGACTAGCGGAGCCTACAATGAGCAGTTCTTC. Amino acid sequence: CASSYSTSGAYNEQFF.

The genes are TRBV2 and TRBJ2-2; 7 bases agree with TRBD1. The CDR3 is made up of 16 amino acids. The V gene end was trimmed by 7 bases and the J gene end by 2 bases; junction bases not matched to a gene: 10. Per germline, CDR1 SNHLY and CDR2 FYNNEI. This CDR3 is CASTEGAPGNTGELFF. The CDR3 DNA follows: TGTGCCAGCACTGAGGGGGCACCGGGCAACACCGGGGAGCTGTTTTTT. Based on the CDR3 plus reference TRBV2 and TRBJ2-2, the full variable domain is EPEVTQTPSHQVTQMGQEVILRCVPISNHLYFYWYRQILGQKVEFLVSFYNNEISEKSEIFDDQFSVERPDGSNFTLKIRSTKLEDSAMYFCASTEGAPGNTGELFFGEGSRLTVL.

This clone was seen just once. CDR3 sequence reads: CASSLTGTGNTIYF. CDR3 in DNA: TGTGCCAGCAGCCTGACAGGGACTGGAAACACCATATATTTT. The genes are TRBV6-5 and TRBJ1-3, with TRBD1 matching over 7 bases. Germline CDR1 is MNHEY and CDR2 is SVGAGI. The CDR3 is made up of 14 amino acids. Trimming cost V 6 bases and J 2 bases; bases outside gene matches: 4.

V gene TRBV6-5 combines with J gene TRBJ1-3; unclear D gene. V was clipped by 2 bases and J by 0 bases, with 5 bases between them. The CDR3 has 14 residues. Germline CDR1 MNHEY, CDR2 SVGAGI. The CDR3 loop is CASSYRSSGNTIYF. The CDR3 nucleotides read TGTGCCAGCAGTTACAGGAGCTCTGGAAACACCATATATTTT.

V is TRBV9 and J is TRBJ1-4, with a tentative D call TRBD1 (5 bases). This CDR3 is built from 15 residues. V was trimmed by 1 base and J by 7 bases, leaving 14 bases between them. Germline V lookup: CDR1 SGDLS, CDR2 YYNGEE. The CDR3 spells CASSVTGTKGEKLFF. The CDR3 coding sequence is TGTGCCAGCAGCGTAACCGGGACTAAGGGTGAAAAACTGTTTTTT.

This clone was seen a single time. The J gene is TRBJ2-2, the V gene TRBV9; D may be TRBD2 (6 bases). The V gene's germline CDR1 is SGDLS and CDR2 YYNGEE. The ends were cut back, 0 bases at V and 5 bases at J, with 17 bases in the middle. The CDR3 is made up of 17 amino acids. The CDR3 sequence: CASSVATQRGRTGELFF. CDR3 sequence (DNA): TGTGCCAGCAGCGTAGCTACCCAGCGTGGGAGGACCGGGGAGCTGTTTTTT.

The chain carries TRBV2 and TRBJ2-2; 10 bases line up with TRBD1. The CDR3 extends over 18 amino acids. With 7 bases clipped from V and 2 bases from J, the junction kept 13 bases outside the gene matches. Germline CDR1 and CDR2: SNHLY and FYNNEI. The CDR3 region has the DNA TGTGCCAGCAAACTTAGTAGGACAGGGGGATCAAACACCGGGGAGCTGTTTTTT. As protein: CASKLSRTGGSNTGELFF.

The genes are TRBV7-6 and TRBJ2-1; no reliable D call. V lost 3 bases and J 4 bases, leaving 7 bases between the germline ends. Germline CDR1 and CDR2: SGHVS and FNYEAQ. The CDR3 consists of 13 residues. The CDR3 loop is CASSLAFYNEQFF. The CDR3 DNA reads TGTGCCAGCAGCTTGGCTTTTTACAATGAGCAGTTCTTC.

The rearrangement links TRBV19 to TRBJ1-2; D is possibly TRBD1 (5 bases). This CDR3 is 16 amino acids long. V lost 1 base and J lost 5, with 17 bases in between. The germline CDR1 and CDR2 sequences are LNHDA and SQIVND (reference sequence). CDR3 sequence (DNA): TGTGCCAGTAGTATAGCAGGGTTGGGGAATATTTATGGCTACACCTTC. Protein product: CASSIAGLGNIYGYTF. The entire variable domain, with the rest obtained from reference TRBV19 and TRBJ1-2, is as follows: DGGITQSPKYLFRKEGQNVTLSCEQNLNHDAMYWYRQDPGQGLRLIYYSQIVNDFQKGDIAEGYSVSREKKESFPLTVTSAQKNPTAFYLCASSIAGLGNIYGYTFGSGTRLTVV.

CDR3: CASSLETGPATQYF. The CDR3 DNA follows: TGTGCCAGCAGCTTAGAGACAGGGCCCGCGACCCAGTACTTC. The genes are TRBV7-6 and TRBJ2-5; 7 bases align to TRBD1. This CDR3 has 14 residues. V shed 1 base and J 7 bases; nucleotides not matched to a gene: 6. Germline V CDR1 and CDR2: SGHVS, FNYEAQ.

The V gene is TRBV27, the J gene TRBJ2-2, with TRBD1 matching over 10 bases. V was clipped by 3 bases and J by 5 bases; unmatched bases: 9. CDR1 is MNHEY and CDR2 is SMNVEV in the germline V gene (reference sequence). This CDR3 spans 17 amino acids. In DNA form, the CDR3 reads TGTGCCAGCAGTTTTCTTGGGGGACAGGGGTATACCGGGGAGCTGTTTTTT. It codes for CASSFLGGQGYTGELFF.

The gene calls are TRBV19 and TRBJ1-5; D not certain. V was pared by 7 bases and J by 0 bases, with 16 bases between. The CDR3 is 16 amino acids. The germline CDR1 and CDR2 sequences are LNHDA and SQIVND (reference sequence). The CDR3 DNA follows: TGTGCCAGTAAGGTCGGAGGGTATTATAGCAATCAGCCCCAGCATTTT. Residues: CASKVGGYYSNQPQHF.

V gene TRBV25-1 combines with J gene TRBJ2-7; TRBD1 agrees at 8 bases. V gave up 4 bases and J gave up 4 bases; unmatched junction bases: 12. The CDR3 is 16 amino acids. Germline CDR1 reads MGHDK; CDR2 reads SYGVNS. The CDR3 reads CASSADSTGVRYEQYF. The CDR3 nucleotides read TGTGCCAGCAGTGCAGATTCGACAGGGGTACGATACGAGCAGTACTTC.

This clone was detected only a few times. This rearrangement joins TRBV21-1 to TRBJ1-1; the table gives TRBD1 as D, unverified against the DNA. TRBV21-1 has pseudogene status. CDR3 length: 14 residues. CDR3 DNA: TGTGCCAGCAGCCAAGACAGGGGGGACACTGAAGCTTTCTTT. This codes for CASSQDRGDTEAFF.

CDR3 nucleotide sequence: TGTGCCAGCAGCCCCTTAGCGTTTAGCACAGATACGCAGTATTTT. Its protein is CASSPLAFSTDTQYF. This chain links TRBV27 with TRBJ2-3; D is possibly TRBD2 (5 bases). The CDR3 length is 15 residues. CDR1 and CDR2 (germline): MNHEY, SMNVEV (reference sequence). The ends were cut back, 6 bases at V and 0 bases at J, with 13 bases in the middle.

The V gene is TRBV19, the J gene TRBJ1-4, with a tentative D call TRBD1 (5 bases). V was shortened by 8 bases and J by 7 bases, with 14 bases between the two germline ends. Per the germline V gene, CDR1 is LNHDA and CDR2 is SQIVND (reference sequence). CDR3 length equals 13 residues. CDR3 residues: CASRAGGTEKLFF. As DNA, the CDR3 is TGTGCCAGTCGAGCTGGGGGGACTGAAAAACTGTTTTTT.

The chain has TRBV5-1 and TRBJ2-7; a weak D match, TRBD2 (6 bases). Between the trimmed V and J ends, which lost 3 bases and 0 bases, there was a span of 10 bases. This CDR3 is built from 14 residues. Germline V gene sequence: CDR1 SGHRS, CDR2 YFSETQ. For the CDR3, the DNA is TGCGCCAGCAGCTCCCGGGGGAGCTCCTACGAGCAGTACTTC. Amino acids: CASSSRGSSYEQYF.

The chain uses TRBV2 and TRBJ2-4, with 10 positions matching TRBD2. This CDR3 contains 17 residues. The J segment lost 3 bases and the V segment lost 5 bases, leaving 10 bases of the junction unmatched. Germline CDR1 is SNHLY and CDR2 is FYNNEI. The CDR3 spells CASSQPGLALGKNIQYF. The CDR3 DNA follows: TGTGCCAGCAGTCAACCGGGACTAGCGTTAGGCAAAAACATTCAGTACTTC.

The V and J genes are TRBV10-1 and TRBJ2-1; 7 bases match TRBD2. With V trimmed by 8 bases and J by 6 bases, 10 bases remained unmatched. Germline V gene lookup returns CDR1 WNHNN and CDR2 SYGVQD (reference sequence). CDR3 length equals 14 residues. CDR3 loop: CASEAGGVRNEQFF. CDR3 bases: TGCGCCAGCGAAGCTGGGGGGGTCCGCAATGAGCAGTTCTTC.